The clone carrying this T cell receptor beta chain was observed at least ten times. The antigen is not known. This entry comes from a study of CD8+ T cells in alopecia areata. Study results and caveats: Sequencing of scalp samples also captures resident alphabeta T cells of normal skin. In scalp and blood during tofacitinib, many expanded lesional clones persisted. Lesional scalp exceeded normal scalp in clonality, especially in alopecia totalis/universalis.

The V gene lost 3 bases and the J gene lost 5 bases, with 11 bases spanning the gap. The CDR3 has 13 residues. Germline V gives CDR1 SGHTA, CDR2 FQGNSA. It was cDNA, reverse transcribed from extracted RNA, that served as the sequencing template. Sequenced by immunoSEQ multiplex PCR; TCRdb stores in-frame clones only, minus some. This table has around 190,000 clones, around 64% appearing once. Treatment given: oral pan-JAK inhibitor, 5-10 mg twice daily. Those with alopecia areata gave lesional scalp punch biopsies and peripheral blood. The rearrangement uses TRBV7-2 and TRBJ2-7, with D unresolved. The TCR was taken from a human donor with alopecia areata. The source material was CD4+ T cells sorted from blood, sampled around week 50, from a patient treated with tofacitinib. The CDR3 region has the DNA TGTGCCAGCAGCTTCGCTAGGCTTAACGAGCAGTACTTC. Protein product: CASSFARLNEQYF.